Listed here is a single T cell receptor (beta chain). This clone was seen a single time. Its antigen specificity is not known. Base-call qualities are not available, and no considerably larger clone is one nucleotide away. TCR CDR3 regions were amplified from genomic DNA by multiplex PCR using the deep immunoSEQ assay. Genomic DNA extracted from each cell subset was distributed evenly over all wells of several immunoSEQ 96-well plates, and each plate served as one replicate. Each replicate PCR for unsorted PBMC received roughly 300 ng genomic DNA, equal to approximately 30,000 T cell genomes. Ten immunoSEQ deep assay plates were used to sequence the unsorted PBMC genomic DNA. The purified libraries were quantified using a Qubit 3.0 fluorometer, sized with a Bioanalyzer 2100, and then quantified again using the KAPA Library Quantification kit. A separate single-read 150-cycle Illumina NextSeq 550 flow cell was used to sequence each immunoSEQ 96-well plate. On the authors' methods: The immunoSEQ output contained only junctional sequences without quality scores, so filtering could not match that applied to full-length reads. Sequences were annotated with PyIR, a Python wrapper for IgBLAST v1.9, using IMGT germline references to assign V/J genes and CDR3. Reads were filtered out if the reads had weak V/J assignments (E-value above 1e-6), no CDR3, stop codons, out-of-frame junctions, or ambiguous translated residues. V3J clonotypes were defined as sequences sharing an identical inferred V gene, J gene, and CDR3 amino acid sequence. Percentage overlap between repertoires was calculated by dividing the number of shared unique clonotypes by the size of the smaller repertoire. Three approaches were used to assess repertoire richness: RTK rarefaction, the Chao1 estimator, and Recon v2.1 estimates of unobserved clonotypes. As stored in TCRdb, this immuneACCESS dataset retains in-frame rearrangements with V and J assigned. A fraction of the clones does not appear; measured against another copy, unresolved V genes explain less than half of the discrepancy, and the remainder lacks a known reason. V and J calls plus clone size are reproduced from that table; the DNA served to infer D and trimming. Present in this sample are under 600,000 clones, around 77% of which were seen just once. The ten largest make up more than 10% of the sample.

Trimming removed 0 bases from V and 7 bases from J, leaving 10 bases between the germline ends. The CDR1 and CDR2 encoded by the germline V gene (reference sequence) are SGHKS and YYEKEE. From its cysteine to its phenylalanine, the CDR3 spans 14 amino acids. The CDR3 DNA has 42 bases and is translated from base 1. The data stem from a study of shared clonotypes between healthy human individuals (dated by TCRdb to 2019 to 2021). At the level of the whole study: A couple of women and three men aged 18 to 49 years were included in the cohort. The study deeply sequenced blood TCR repertoires of several healthy adults to estimate repertoire size and the extent of clonotype sharing between individuals. To increase sequencing depth and limit assay-specific biases, TCR repertoire library preparation and sequencing were carried out by different laboratories using diverse techniques. Per donor, leukapheresis produced somewhere between about 0.8 and 9.5 billion PBMCs.

What the research found in general, with its limitations: Because the study included a small number of donors, the genetic and exposure-history diversity represented was limited. Sampling was restricted to blood, and TCR repertoires in tissue are likely to differ from TCR repertoires in blood. Pairwise subsampling led to the expectation that sequencing depth would affect the degree of clonotype sharing among donors.

Healthy HIV-negative adults with no recently reported acute infections or vaccinations were included as donors. Only Caucasian adults living in Nashville, Tennessee, USA were represented among the donors. For unsorted samples, about 85 million PBMCs were counted and genomic DNA was extracted with the QIAamp DNA Blood Mini kit. Blood was obtained by leukapheresis, after which PBMCs were separated by Ficoll-Histopaque density gradient centrifugation and cryopreserved in liquid nitrogen vapor phase. The receptor was isolated from a middle-aged woman in good health. Some clones in this sample may be carry-over from other donors' samples. What was sequenced was PBMCs. Here the chain combines TRBV5-5 and TRBJ1-4, with the D gene call left open. CDR3 sequence: CASSLAGDAEKLFF. The DNA sequence is as follows: TGTGCCAGCAGCTTGGCCGGGGATGCTGAAAAACTGTTTTTT.